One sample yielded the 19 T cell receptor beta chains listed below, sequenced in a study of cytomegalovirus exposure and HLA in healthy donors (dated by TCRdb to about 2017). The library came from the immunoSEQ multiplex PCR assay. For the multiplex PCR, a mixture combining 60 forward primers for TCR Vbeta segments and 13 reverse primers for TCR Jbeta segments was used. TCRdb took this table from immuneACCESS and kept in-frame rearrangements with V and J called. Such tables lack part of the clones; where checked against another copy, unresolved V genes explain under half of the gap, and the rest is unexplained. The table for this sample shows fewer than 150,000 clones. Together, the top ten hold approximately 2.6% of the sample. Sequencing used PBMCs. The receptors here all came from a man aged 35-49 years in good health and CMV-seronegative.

CDR3 amino acids: CASSLGPRVEQYF. CDR3 DNA sequence: TGTGCCAGCAGCTTGGGCCCCCGGGTCGAGCAGTACTTC. This rearrangement joins TRBV5-4 to TRBJ2-7; unclear D gene. The germline V gene has CDR1 SGHNT and CDR2 YYREEE (reference sequence). The CDR3 contains 13 residues. V lost 0 bases and J lost 6, with 10 bases in between.

CDR3 region: CASSRIWNSYNEQFF. Written as DNA, the CDR3 is TGCGCCAGCAGCCGCATTTGGAACAGCTACAATGAGCAGTTCTTC. The genes are TRBV5-1 and TRBJ2-1; no clear D. The germline gives CDR1 SGHRS, CDR2 YFSETQ. CDR3 length: 15 residues. The V gene lost 4 bases and the J gene lost 3 bases, with 14 bases spanning the gap.

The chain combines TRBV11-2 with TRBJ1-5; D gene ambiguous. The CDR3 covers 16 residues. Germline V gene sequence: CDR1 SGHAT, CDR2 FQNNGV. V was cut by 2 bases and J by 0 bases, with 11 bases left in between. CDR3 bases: TGTGCCAGCAGCTTAACCCCCGGGAATAGCAATCAGCCCCAGCATTTT. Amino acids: CASSLTPGNSNQPQHF.

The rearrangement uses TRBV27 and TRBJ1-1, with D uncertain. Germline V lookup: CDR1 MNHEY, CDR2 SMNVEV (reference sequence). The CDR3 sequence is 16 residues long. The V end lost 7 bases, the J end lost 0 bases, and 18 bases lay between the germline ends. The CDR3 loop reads CASTLRARGMNTEAFF. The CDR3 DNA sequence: TGTGCCAGCACCTTGCGGGCGCGCGGAATGAACACTGAAGCTTTCTTT.

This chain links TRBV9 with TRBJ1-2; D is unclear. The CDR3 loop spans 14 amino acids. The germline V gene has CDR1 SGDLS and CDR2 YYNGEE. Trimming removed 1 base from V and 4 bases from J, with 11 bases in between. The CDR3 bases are TGTGCCAGCAGCGTAACCTGGACTAGCTATGGCTACACCTTC. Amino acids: CASSVTWTSYGYTF.

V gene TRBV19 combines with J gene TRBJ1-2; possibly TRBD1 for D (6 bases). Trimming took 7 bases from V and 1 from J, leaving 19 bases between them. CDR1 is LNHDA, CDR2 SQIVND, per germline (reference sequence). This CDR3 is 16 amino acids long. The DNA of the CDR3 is TGTGCCAGTACCTTCTCGCCGGGACACTTTAACTATGGCTACACCTTC. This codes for CASTFSPGHFNYGYTF.

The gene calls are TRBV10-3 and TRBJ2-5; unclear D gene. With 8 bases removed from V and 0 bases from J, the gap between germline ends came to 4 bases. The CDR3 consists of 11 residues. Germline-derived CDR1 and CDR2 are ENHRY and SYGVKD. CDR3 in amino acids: CAIGYQETQYF. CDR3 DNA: TGTGCCATCGGCTACCAAGAGACCCAGTACTTC.

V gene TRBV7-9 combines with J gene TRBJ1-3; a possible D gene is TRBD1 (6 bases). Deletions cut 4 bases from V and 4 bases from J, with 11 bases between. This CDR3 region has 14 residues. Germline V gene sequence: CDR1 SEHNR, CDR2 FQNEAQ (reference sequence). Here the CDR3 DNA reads TGTGCCAGCAGCTACAGGGTCGACGGAAACACCATATATTTT. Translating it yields CASSYRVDGNTIYF.

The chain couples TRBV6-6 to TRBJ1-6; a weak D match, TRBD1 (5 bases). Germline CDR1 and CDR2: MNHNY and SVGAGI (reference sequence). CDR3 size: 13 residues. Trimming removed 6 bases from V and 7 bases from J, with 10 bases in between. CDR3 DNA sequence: TGTGCCAGCAGGGGGGGGTTGAATTCACCCCTCCACTTT. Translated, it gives CASRGGLNSPLHF.

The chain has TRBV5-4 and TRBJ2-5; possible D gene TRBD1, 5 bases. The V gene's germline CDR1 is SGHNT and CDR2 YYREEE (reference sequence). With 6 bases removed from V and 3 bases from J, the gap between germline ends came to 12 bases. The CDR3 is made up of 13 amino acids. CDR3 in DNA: TGTGCCAGCACGGGTGGGGCCGAAGAGACCCAGTACTTC. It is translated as CASTGGAEETQYF.

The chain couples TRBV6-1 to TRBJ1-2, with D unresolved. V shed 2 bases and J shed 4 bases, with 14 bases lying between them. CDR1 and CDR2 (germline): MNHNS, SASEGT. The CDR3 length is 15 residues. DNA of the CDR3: TGTGCCAGCAGTGAACGACTAGGGATTCTCTATGGCTACACCTTC. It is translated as CASSERLGILYGYTF.

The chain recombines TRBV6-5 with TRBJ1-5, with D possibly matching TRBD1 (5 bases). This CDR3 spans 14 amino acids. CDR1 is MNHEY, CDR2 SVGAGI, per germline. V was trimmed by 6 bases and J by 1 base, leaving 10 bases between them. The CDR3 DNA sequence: TGTGCCAGCAGCCCGACAGTGAGCAATCAGCCCCAGCATTTT. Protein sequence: CASSPTVSNQPQHF.

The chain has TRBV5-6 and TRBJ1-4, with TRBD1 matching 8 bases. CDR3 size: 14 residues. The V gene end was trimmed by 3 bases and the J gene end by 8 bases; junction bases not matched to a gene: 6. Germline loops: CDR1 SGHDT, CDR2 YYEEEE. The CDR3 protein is CASSSGGAGEKLFF. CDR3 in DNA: TGTGCCAGCAGCTCAGGGGGCGCTGGGGAAAAACTGTTTTTT.

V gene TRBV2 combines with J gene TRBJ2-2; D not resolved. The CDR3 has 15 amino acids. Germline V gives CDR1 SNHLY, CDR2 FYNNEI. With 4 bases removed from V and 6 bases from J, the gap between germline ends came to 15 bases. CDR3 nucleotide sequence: TGTGCCAGCAGTGGAGGCGTTCGGCGGCCCGGGGAGCTGTTTTTT. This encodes CASSGGVRRPGELFF. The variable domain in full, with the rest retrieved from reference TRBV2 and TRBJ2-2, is EPEVTQTPSHQVTQMGQEVILRCVPISNHLYFYWYRQILGQKVEFLVSFYNNEISEKSEIFDDQFSVERPDGSNFTLKIRSTKLEDSAMYFCASSGGVRRPGELFFGEGSRLTVL.

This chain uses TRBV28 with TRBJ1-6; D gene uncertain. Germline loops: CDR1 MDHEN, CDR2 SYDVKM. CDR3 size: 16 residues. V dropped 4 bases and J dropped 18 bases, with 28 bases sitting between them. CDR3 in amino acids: CASSSPGEGLAKTSHF. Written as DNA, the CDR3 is TGTGCCAGCAGTTCCCCCGGGGAGGGTTTGGCGAAAACCTCCCACTTT.

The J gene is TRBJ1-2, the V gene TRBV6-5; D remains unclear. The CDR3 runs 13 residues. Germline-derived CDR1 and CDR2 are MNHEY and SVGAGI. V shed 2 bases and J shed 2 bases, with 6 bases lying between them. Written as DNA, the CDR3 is TGTGCCAGCAGTTACAACAGAAACTATGGCTACACCTTC. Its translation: CASSYNRNYGYTF.

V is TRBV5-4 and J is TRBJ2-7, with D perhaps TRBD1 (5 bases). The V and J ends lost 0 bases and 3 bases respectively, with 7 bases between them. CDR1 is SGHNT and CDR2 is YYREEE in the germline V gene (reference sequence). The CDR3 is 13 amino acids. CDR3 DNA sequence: TGTGCCAGCAGCTTGGGACAGCTCTACGAGCAGTACTTC. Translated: CASSLGQLYEQYF.

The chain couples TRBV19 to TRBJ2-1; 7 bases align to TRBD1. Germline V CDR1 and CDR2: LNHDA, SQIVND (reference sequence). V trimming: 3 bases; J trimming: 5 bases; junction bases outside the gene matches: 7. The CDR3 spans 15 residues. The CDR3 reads CASSIPGQVHNEQFF. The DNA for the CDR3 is TGTGCCAGTAGTATCCCCGGACAGGTCCACAATGAGCAGTTCTTC.

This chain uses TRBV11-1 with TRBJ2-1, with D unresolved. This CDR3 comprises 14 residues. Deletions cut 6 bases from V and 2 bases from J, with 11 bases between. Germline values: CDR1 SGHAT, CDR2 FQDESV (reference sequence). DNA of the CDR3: TGTGCCAGCAGGGGCCCCACACCCTACAATGAGCAGTTCTTC. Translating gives CASRGPTPYNEQFF.